This TCR beta chain was profiled in a study of CXCR3-negative and CXCR3-positive naive CD8 T cells (dated by TCRdb to between 2018 and 2021). A note on the overall study: In total, 110 million to 150 million TRB reads were obtained, corresponding to roughly 1.5 +/- 0.3 million reads per library. Data from ten or so donors, pooled across two independent experiments, went into the diversity and physicochemical repertoire analyses. For the TRBV-TRBJ cluster analysis, the naive subsets came from about 5 donors, while the memory cells came from 3 donors. Points the paper makes about the study in general: Compared with CXCR3-negative naive cells, CXCR3-positive naive cells had TRB CDR3s with higher hydrophobicity (lower Kidera factor 4), lower energy, and higher strength and volume indices. Repertoire diversity was comparably high in both naive subsets but much lower in memory CD8+ T cells. Because CXCR3 expression was partially decreased after cryopreservation, freshly isolated PBMCs were used for most assays. Surface CD5, linked to self-reactivity in mice, was comparable between naive subsets; TCR interaction strength was therefore also inferred from TRB CDR3 physicochemical properties. Naive CXCR3-negative and CXCR3-positive cells from the same donor showed similar TRBV-TRBJ usage, whereas memory cells showed distinct patterns.

Data came from a NextSeq 550. The Human TCR Profiling Kit (MiLaboratory) was used to make UMI-labeled 5' RACE TRB cDNA libraries. cDNA synthesis used the entire amount of extracted RNA, and PCR amplification then used the entire amount of cDNA produced. The libraries were made side by side, with each library going through the same number of PCR cycles. In the authors' own workflow: About 57,000 +/- 9,900 unique UMI-labeled TRB cDNA molecules per library were extracted with MIGEC and MiXCR, with at least two reads per UMI required. An average of around 40,000 +/- 10,000 functional in-frame TRB CDR3 nucleotide clonotypes without stop codons was found per library. Diversity metrics, including normalized Shannon-Wiener and Chao1, were computed in VDJtools after downsampling to 5000 UMI-labeled TRB molecules per sample. VDJtools was used to calculate clonotype-size-weighted physicochemical properties of the central five CDR3 residues, namely interaction energy, strength, volume and Kidera factor 4. TCRdb reprocessed the reads into one record per CDR3 protein sequence, lacking DNA. TCRdb, not the authors, supplied the V and J calls. This sample's table has entries for approximately 96,000 distinct CDR3 sequences. The ten largest clones capture roughly 0.99% of the sample.

The CDR3 covers 13 residues, taking in both the cysteine and the phenylalanine. No coding sequence is recorded. The germline V gene yields SGHDN for CDR1 and FVKESK for CDR2. For every CD8+ T cell subset, under 350,000 cells were flow-sorted straight into RLT lysis buffer, and each subset was sorted in triplicate. To keep memory contaminants out, a stringent definition of naive CD8+ T cells was applied: CD45RO-CCR7+CD27+CD95-. Peripheral blood mononuclear cells were isolated from buffy coats using standard density gradient centrifugation. Naive CXCR3-negative and CXCR3-positive CD8+ T cells were flow-sorted using a FACSAria III. Total RNA was extracted from sorted cells with an RNeasy Mini Kit. As concerns this clonotype: No antigen is known for it.

The receptor was derived from a human donor in good health. Some clones in this sample may be carry-over from other donors' samples. The sequenced sample was naive CXCR3+ CD8+ T cells from blood. The cell subset or site label for this specimen denotes: CD45RO-CCR7+CD27+CD95- naive CD8+ T cells expressing CXCR3 (TNR3+). The V and J genes are TRBV14 and TRBJ2-1; lacking DNA, the TRBD1 call made by TCRdb goes unchecked. This receptor has the CDR3 CASARDNYNEQFF.